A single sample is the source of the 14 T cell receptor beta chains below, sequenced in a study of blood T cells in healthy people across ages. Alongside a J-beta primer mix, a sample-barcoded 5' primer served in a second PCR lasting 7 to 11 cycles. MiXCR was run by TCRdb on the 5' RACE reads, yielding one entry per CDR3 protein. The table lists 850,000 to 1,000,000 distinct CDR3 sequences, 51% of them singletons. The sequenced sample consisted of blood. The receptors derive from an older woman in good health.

The CDR3 sequence is CSATGGGGNQPQHF. DNA for the CDR3: TGCAGTGCCACGGGGGGGGGAGGCAATCAGCCCCAGCATTTT. The chain carries TRBV20-1 and TRBJ1-5, with a possible D match to TRBD1 (5 bases). This CDR3 is 14 amino acids long. Looked up from germline, CDR1 is DFQATT and CDR2 is SNEGSKA (reference sequence). With 6 bases removed from V and 2 bases from J, the gap between germline ends came to 14 bases.

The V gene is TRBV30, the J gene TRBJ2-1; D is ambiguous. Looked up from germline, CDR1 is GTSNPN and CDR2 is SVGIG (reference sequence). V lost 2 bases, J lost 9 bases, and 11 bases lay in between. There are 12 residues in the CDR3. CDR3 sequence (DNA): TGTGCCTGGAGTAATAATTGGCGTGAGCAGTTCTTC. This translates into CAWSNNWREQFF.

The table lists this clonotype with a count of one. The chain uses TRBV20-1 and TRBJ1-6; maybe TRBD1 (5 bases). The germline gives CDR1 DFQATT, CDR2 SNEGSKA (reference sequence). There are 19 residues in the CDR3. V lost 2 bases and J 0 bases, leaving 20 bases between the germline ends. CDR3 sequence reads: CSARPTSRQIFSYNSPLHF. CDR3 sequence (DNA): TGCAGTGCTAGACCCACTTCCAGACAGATTTTCTCCTATAATTCACCCCTCCACTTT.

The CDR3 sequence: CASSLASGRPLGKETQYF. CDR3 DNA: TGTGCCAGCAGCTTGGCTAGCGGGAGGCCCCTGGGCAAAGAGACCCAGTACTTC. This sequence joins TRBV5-5 and TRBJ2-5; TRBD2 matches at 11 bases. The CDR3 covers 18 residues. After removal of 0 bases from V and 3 bases from J, the junction contained 10 bases not matched to a gene. Germline-derived CDR1 and CDR2 are SGHKS and YYEKEE (reference sequence).

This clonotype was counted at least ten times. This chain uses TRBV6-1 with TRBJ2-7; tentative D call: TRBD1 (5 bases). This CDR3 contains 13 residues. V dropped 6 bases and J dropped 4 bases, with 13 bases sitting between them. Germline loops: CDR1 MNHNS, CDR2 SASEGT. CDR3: CASSKSGKYEQYF. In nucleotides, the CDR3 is TGTGCCAGCAGCAAATCAGGGAAATACGAGCAGTACTTC.

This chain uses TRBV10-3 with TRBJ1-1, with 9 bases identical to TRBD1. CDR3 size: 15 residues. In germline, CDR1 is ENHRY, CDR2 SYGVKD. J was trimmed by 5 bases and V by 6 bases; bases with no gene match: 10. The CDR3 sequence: CAISEPGQGSTEAFF. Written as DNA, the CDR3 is TGTGCCATCAGCGAGCCGGGACAGGGTAGTACTGAAGCTTTCTTT.

The CDR3 loop reads CATNRDRGTEAFF. In DNA, the CDR3 is TGTGCTACAAACCGGGACAGGGGGACTGAAGCTTTCTTT. The chain employs TRBV6-2 or TRBV6-3 and TRBJ1-1; 11 nucleotides line up with TRBD1. The germline V gene has CDR1 MNHEY and CDR2 SVGEGT. The CDR3 has 13 amino acids.

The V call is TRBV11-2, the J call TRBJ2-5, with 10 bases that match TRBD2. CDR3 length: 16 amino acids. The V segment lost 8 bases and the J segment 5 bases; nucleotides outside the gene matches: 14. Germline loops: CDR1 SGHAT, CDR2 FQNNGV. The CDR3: CASGLTGTSVVETQYF. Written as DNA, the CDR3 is TGTGCCAGCGGATTGACCGGGACTAGCGTGGTGGAGACCCAGTACTTC.

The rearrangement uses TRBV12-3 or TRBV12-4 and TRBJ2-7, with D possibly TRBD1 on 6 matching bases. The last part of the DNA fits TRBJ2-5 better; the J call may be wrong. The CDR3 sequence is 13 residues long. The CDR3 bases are TGTGCCAGCAGCACTACAGGGATACAGACCCAGTACTTC. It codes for CASSTTGIQTQYF.

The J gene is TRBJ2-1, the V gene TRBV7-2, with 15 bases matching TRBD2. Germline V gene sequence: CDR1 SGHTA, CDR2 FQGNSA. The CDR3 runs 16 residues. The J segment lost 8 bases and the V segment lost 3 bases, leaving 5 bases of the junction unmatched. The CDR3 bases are TGTGCCAGCAGCTTTACCGGGACTAGCGGGAGGCATGAGCAGTTCTTC. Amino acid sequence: CASSFTGTSGRHEQFF. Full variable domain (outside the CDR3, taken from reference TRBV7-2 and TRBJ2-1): GAGVSQSPSNKVTEKGKDVELRCDPISGHTALYWYRQSLGQGLEFLIYFQGNSAPDKSGLPSDRFSAERTGGSVSTLTIQRTQQEDSAVYLCASSFTGTSGRHEQFFGPGTRLTVL.

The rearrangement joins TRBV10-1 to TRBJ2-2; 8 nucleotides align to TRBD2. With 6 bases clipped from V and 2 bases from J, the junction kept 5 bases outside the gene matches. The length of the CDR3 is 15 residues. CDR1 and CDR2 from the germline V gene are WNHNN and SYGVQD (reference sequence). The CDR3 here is CASRAGGANTGELFF. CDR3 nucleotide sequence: TGCGCCAGCAGGGCGGGAGGAGCAAACACCGGGGAGCTGTTTTTT.

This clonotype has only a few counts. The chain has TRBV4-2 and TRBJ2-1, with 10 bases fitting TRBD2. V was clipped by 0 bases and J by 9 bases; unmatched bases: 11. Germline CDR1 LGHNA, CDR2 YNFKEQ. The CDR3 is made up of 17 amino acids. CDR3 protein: CASSQDQGTSVFSEQFF. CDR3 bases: TGTGCCAGCAGCCAAGATCAGGGGACTAGCGTCTTCAGTGAGCAGTTCTTC.

The CDR3 DNA reads TGCAGGACTAGGAGGAATGAGCAGTTCTTC. Its protein is CRTRRNEQFF. The chain has TRBV20-1 and TRBJ2-1, with TRBD2 as a possible D gene (6 bases). Germline CDR1 is DFQATT and CDR2 is SNEGSKA (reference sequence). The CDR3 is made up of 10 amino acids.

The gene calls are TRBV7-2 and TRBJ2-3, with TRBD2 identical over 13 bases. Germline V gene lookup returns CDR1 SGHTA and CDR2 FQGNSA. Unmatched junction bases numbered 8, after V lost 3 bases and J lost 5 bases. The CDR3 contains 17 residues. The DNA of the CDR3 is TGTGCCAGCAGCTTCGAACTAGCGGGAGGGCCGAGAGATACGCAGTATTTT. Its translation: CASSFELAGGPRDTQYF.